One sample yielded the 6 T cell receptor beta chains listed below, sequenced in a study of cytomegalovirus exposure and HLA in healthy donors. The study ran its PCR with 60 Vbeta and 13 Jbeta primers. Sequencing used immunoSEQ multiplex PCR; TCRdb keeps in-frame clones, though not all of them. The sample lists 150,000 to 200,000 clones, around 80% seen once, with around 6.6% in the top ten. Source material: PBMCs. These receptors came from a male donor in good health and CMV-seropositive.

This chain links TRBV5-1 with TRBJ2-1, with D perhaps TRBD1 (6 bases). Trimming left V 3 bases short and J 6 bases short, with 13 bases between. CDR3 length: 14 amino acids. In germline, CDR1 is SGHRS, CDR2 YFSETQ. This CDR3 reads CASSWRTVGNEQFF. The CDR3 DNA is TGCGCCAGCAGCTGGCGGACAGTGGGCAATGAGCAGTTCTTC.

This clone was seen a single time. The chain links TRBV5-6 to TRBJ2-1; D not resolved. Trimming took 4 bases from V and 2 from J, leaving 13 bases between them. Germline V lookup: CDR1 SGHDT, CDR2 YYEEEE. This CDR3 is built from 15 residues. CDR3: CASSRPPRPYNEQFF. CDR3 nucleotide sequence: TGTGCCAGCAGCCGGCCCCCTAGACCCTACAATGAGCAGTTCTTC.

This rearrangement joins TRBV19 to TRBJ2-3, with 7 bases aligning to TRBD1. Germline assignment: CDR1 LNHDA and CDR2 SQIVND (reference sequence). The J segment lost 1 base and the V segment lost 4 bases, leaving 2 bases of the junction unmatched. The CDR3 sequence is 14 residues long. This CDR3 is CASSSQGGTDTQYF. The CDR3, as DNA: TGTGCCAGTAGTAGTCAGGGGGGCACAGATACGCAGTATTTT.

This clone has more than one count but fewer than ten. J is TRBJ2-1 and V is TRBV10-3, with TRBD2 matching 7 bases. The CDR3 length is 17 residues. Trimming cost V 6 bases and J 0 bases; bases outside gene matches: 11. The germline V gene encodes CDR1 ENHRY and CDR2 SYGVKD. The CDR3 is CAISSSGRGSSYNEQFF. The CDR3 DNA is TGTGCCATCAGCAGTAGCGGGCGGGGGAGCTCCTACAATGAGCAGTTCTTC.

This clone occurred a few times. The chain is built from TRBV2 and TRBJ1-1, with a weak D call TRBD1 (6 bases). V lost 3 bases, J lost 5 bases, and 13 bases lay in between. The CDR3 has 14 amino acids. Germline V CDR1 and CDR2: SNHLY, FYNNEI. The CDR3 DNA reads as TGTGCCAGCAGTGAGGGGGCGCAGAGGACTGAAGCTTTCTTT. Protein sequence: CASSEGAQRTEAFF.

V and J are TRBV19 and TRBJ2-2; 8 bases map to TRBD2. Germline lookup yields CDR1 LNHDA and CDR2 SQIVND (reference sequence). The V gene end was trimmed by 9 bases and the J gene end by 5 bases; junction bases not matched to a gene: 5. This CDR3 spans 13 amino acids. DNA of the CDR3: TGTGCCAGCGGGAGGGAGAGGACCGGGGAGCTGTTTTTT. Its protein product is CASGRERTGELFF.